This record looks at one T cell receptor (beta chain) sequence and its context. The antigen is not known. These data come from a study of cytomegalovirus exposure and HLA in healthy donors. Across the study: An earlier analysis found some 100 million unique TCR beta sequences from 150 million to 200 million T cells.

Points from the study as a whole: V- and J-gene trimming in TCR beta was tied to a missense DCLRE1C variant by an analysis performed later. Prediction of most subjects' HLA-A and HLA-B alleles by TCR beta sequences was reportedly accurate. Some V segments, TRBV6-2 and TRBV6-3 among them, were indistinguishable and were therefore excluded.

Trimming stripped 4 bases from V and 8 bases from J, with 8 bases between. This CDR3 contains 12 residues. The germline V gene encodes CDR1 SNHLY and CDR2 FYNNEI. The PCR made use of 60 Vbeta and 13 Jbeta primers. Clones were sequenced by immunoSEQ multiplex PCR, and TCRdb holds only the in-frame ones, with some missing. The sample consists of some 120,000 clones, 70% to 80% of them appearing once. V is TRBV2 and J is TRBJ1-4, with D perhaps TRBD1 (6 bases). The clonotype was recovered from a man younger than 40 in good health and CMV-seropositive. The sequencing input was PBMCs. The CDR3 sequence is CASSVGGEKLFF. In DNA form, the CDR3 reads TGTGCCAGCAGTGTTGGGGGCGAAAAACTGTTTTTT.